Presented here are 4 T cell receptor beta chains from one specimen sequenced in a study of human T cells and chemical hapten exposure (dated by TCRdb to about 2021). The library was built by means of RACE. TCRdb lists the instrument as NextSeq 500. The public reads were reprocessed in TCRdb via fastp at Q25 and MiXCR, keeping in-frame beta chains. Under each unique CDR3 protein, matching rows form one entry showing the most common genes and DNA. This sample has around 100,000 distinct CDR3 sequences in its table, and 9.5% to 11% of those were observed once. The ten largest account for roughly 3.5% of the sample. Sample time point, as interpreted from the label and publication: patch test 1, 2 weeks after DPC sensitization. The treatment or condition label for this specimen denotes: therapeutic diphenylcyclopropenone sensitization with weekly scalp DPC. The source material was whole blood, sampled in connection with sensitization to the hapten diphenylcyclopropenone (DPC). The receptors were sampled from a woman aged 40 to 49 with alopecia areata. Some clones in this sample may be carry-over from other donors' samples.

This clonotype has a count of ten or more. This chain uses TRBV29-1 with TRBJ2-5; D not resolved. This CDR3 has 14 amino acids. Germline loops: CDR1 SQVTM, CDR2 ANQGSEA. The V end was cut by 4 bases, the J end by 2 bases, with 14 bases between. CDR3 in amino acids: CSVAPNLSQETQYF. CDR3 coding DNA: TGCAGCGTTGCGCCAAACCTGTCGCAAGAGACCCAGTACTTC. Based on the CDR3 plus reference TRBV29-1 and TRBJ2-5, the full variable domain is SAVISQKPSRDICQRGTSLTIQCQVDSQVTMMFWYRQQPGQSLTLIATANQGSEATYESGFVIDKFPISRPNLTFSTLTVSNMSPEDSSIYLCSVAPNLSQETQYFGPGTRLLVL.

This clonotype was counted at least ten times. The V call is TRBV18, the J call TRBJ1-1; D is undetermined. V was shortened by 0 bases and J by 7 bases, with 18 bases between the two germline ends. This CDR3 contains 16 residues. CDR1 is KGHSH and CDR2 is LQKENI in the germline V gene. CDR3 DNA: TGTGCCAGCTCACCACCCGTTAAGGTTCTCGAATTTGAAGCTTTCTTT. It yields the protein CASSPPVKVLEFEAFF.

This clonotype was recorded many times. This rearrangement joins TRBV5-1 to TRBJ2-3; D gene ambiguous. The CDR3 covers 16 residues. CDR1 is SGHRS, CDR2 YFSETQ, per germline. The V end was cut by 4 bases, the J end by 0 bases, with 15 bases between. CDR3 amino acids: CASSPFDGLSTDTQYF. The CDR3 coding sequence is TGCGCCAGCAGCCCCTTTGATGGGCTCAGCACAGATACGCAGTATTTT.

The V and J genes are TRBV6-5 and TRBJ2-3; TRBD1 or TRBD2 may be the D gene (6 bases each). Trimming took 7 bases from V and 4 from J, leaving 15 bases between them. This CDR3 spans 14 amino acids. The germline gives CDR1 MNHEY, CDR2 SVGAGI. This CDR3 is CASNRWGAADTQYF. Written as DNA, the CDR3 is TGTGCCAGCAATAGGTGGGGGGCGGCAGATACGCAGTATTTT.